This TCR beta chain was found in a study of lymphopenia after photon versus proton radiotherapy. Study-level findings and limits: Only patients who died were analyzed for survival; proton advantage is unproven. In patients who died, overall survival fell as post-nadir TCR diversity dropped more. Photon-treated patients lost naive T cells and TCR diversity; proton-treated stayed stable.

This table comes from immunoSEQ multiplex PCR, and its TCRdb copy is limited to in-frame clones, with some not included. The sample shows 55,000 to 75,000 clones, just over 90% of them seen only once. Of note for this clone: Its target is unknown.

Germline V gives CDR1 SNHLY, CDR2 FYNNEI. The CDR3 is 17 residues long. V was pared by 7 bases and J by 3 bases, with 9 bases of the junction left unmatched. The origin of this receptor is a woman between 65 and 79 years old with pancreatic cancer. This specimen was peripheral blood, taken from a patient treated with photon-based radiotherapy. The chain uses TRBV2 and TRBJ2-3, with 14 bases aligning to TRBD2. The chain's CDR3 is CASKGGTSGSRTDTQYF. In DNA, the CDR3 is TGTGCCAGCAAAGGGGGGACTAGCGGGAGTCGTACAGATACGCAGTATTTT.